This T cell receptor beta chain was retrieved from a study of CD4+ T cells in melanoma. The CDR3 contains 16 residues. Germline V CDR1 and CDR2: SGHRS, YFSETQ. Trimming stripped 0 bases from V and 2 bases from J, with 12 bases between. Profiling relied on immunoSEQ multiplex PCR, and the TCRdb table lists in-frame clones only, not all of them. The sample has about 9,600 clones, 70% to 75% seen once. The sequence was obtained from a human donor with melanoma. Specimen: cells from a culture (not recorded whether cultured in vitro). The V gene is TRBV5-1, the J gene TRBJ2-1, with D possibly TRBD2 on 5 matching bases. CDR3 residues: CASSLAAAGPYNEQFF. CDR3 nucleotide sequence: TGCGCCAGCAGCTTGGCCGCGGCGGGTCCCTACAATGAGCAGTTCTTC.